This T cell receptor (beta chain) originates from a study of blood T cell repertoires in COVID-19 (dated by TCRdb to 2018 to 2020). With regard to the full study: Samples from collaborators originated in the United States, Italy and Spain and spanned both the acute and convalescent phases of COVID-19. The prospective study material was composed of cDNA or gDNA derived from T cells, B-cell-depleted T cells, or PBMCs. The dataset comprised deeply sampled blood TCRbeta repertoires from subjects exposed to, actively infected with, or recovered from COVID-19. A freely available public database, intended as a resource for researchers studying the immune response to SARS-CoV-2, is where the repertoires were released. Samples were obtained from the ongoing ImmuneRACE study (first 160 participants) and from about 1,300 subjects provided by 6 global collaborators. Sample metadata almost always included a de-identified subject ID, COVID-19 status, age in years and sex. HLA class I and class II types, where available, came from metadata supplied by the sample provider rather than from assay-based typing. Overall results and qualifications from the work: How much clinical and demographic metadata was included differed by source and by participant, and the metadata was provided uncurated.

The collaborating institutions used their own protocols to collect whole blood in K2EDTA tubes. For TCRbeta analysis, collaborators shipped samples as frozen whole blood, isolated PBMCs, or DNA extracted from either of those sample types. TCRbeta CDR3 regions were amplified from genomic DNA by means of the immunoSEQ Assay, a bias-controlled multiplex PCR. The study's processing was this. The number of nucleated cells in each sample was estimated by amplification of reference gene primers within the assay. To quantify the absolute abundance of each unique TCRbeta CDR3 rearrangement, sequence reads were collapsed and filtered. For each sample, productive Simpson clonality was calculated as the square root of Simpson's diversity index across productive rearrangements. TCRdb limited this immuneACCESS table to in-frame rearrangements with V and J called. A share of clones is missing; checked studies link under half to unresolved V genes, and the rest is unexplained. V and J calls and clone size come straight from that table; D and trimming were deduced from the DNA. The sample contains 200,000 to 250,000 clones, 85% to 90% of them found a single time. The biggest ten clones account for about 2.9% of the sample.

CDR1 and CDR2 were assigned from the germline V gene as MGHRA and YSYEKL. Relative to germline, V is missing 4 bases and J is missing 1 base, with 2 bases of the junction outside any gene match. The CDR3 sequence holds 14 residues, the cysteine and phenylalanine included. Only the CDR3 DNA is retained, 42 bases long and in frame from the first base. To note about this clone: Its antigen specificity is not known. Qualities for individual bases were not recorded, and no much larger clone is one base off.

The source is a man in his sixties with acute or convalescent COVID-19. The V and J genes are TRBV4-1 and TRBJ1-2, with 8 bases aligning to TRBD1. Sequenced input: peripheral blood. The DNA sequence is TGCGCCAGCAGCCGACAGGGGAATAACTATGGCTACACCTTC. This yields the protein CASSRQGNNYGYTF.